The T cell receptor (beta chain) under discussion was sequenced for a study of T cells in Graves' hyperthyroidism and ophthalmopathy. Exclusion of a patient resulted from uncontrolled infection, other autoimmune disease, pregnancy or lactation. Orbital computed tomography and thyroid ultrasound, together with serum TRAb and thyroxine and clinical symptoms, were used for diagnoses. The authors obtained PBMCs from roughly 9.7 ml of fresh peripheral blood. The V and J ends lost 8 bases and 1 base, in that order; junction bases with no gene match: 6. The V gene's germline CDR1 is SNHLY and CDR2 FYNNEI. CDR3 size: 14 residues. The source material, RNA transcripts, was used to amplify TCR beta CDR3 regions. In the first-round RT-PCR of the TCR CDR3, the HTBI primer set was used. One entry per CDR3 protein, called by TCRdb with MiXCR from the multiplex PCR reads. Here the sample spans fewer than 600,000 distinct CDR3 sequences, 14% being singletons.

Many counts were recorded for this clonotype. Its antigen remains unknown. Findings and caveats of the study: Onset of ophthalmopathy came a median 6.5 months after the model predicted it.

The J gene is TRBJ1-1, the V gene TRBV2; 8 nucleotides match TRBD1. The source is a woman in her thirties or forties with Graves' hyperthyroidism. Sequenced input: blood. The CDR3 spells CASGPGQGNTEAFF. Here the CDR3 DNA reads TGTGCCAGCGGACCTGGACAGGGGAACACTGAAGCTTTCTTT.